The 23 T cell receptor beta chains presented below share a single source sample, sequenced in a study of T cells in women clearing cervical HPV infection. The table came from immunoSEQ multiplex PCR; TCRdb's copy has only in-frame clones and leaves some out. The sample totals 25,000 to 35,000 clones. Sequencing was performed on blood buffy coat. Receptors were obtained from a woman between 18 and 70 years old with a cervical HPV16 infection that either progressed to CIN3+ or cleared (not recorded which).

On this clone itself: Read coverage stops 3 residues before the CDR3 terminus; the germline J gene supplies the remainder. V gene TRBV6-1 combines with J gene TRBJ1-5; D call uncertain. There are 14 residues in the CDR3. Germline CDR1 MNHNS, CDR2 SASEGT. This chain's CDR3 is CASSERRGLIPQHF. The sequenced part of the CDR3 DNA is TGTGCCAGCAGTGAAAGACGAGGGTTGATCCCC.

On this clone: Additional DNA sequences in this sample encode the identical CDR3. The CDR3 sequence: CSAIPGQGGTGNTIYF. The DNA read from the CDR3 is TGCAGTGCTATACCGGGACAGGGTGGAACTGGAAACACC. The chain couples TRBV20-1 to TRBJ1-3; 9 nucleotides match TRBD1. The read finishes 3 residues shy of the CDR3 end, and the germline J gene is used to complete it. This CDR3 spans 16 amino acids. V shed 4 bases and J 2 bases; nucleotides not matched to a gene: 9. The V gene's germline CDR1 is DFQATT and CDR2 SNEGSKA (reference sequence).

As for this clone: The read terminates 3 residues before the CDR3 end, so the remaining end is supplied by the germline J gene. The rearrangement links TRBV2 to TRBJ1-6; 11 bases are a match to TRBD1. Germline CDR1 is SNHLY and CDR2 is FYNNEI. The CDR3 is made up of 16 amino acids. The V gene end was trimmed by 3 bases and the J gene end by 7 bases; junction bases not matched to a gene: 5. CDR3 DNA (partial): TGTGCCAGCAGTGACCTTGGGACAGGGGGGAATTCACCC. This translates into CASSDLGTGGNSP. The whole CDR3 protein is CASSDLGTGGNSPLHF.

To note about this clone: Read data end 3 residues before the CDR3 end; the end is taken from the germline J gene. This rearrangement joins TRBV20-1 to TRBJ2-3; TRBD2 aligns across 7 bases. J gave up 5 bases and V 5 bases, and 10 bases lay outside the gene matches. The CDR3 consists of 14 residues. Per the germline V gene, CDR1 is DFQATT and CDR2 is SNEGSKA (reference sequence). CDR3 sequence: CSAQTGGSIDTQYF. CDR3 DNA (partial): TGCAGTGCTCAGACGGGGGGTTCAATAGATACG.

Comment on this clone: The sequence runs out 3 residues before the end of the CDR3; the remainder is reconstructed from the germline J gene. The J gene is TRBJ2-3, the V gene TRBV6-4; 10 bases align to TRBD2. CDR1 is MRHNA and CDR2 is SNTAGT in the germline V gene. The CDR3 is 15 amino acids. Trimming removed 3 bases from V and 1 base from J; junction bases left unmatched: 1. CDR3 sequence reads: CASSDLAGGTDTQYF. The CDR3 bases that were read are TGTGCCAGCAGTGATCTAGCGGGGGGCACAGATACG.

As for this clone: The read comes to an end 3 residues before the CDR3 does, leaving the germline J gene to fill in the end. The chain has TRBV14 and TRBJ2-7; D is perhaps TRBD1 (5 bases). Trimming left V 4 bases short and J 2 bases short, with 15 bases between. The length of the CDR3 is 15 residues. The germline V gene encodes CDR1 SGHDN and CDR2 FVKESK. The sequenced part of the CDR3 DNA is TGTGCCAGCAGCCCCGGGCAGGGTGGAACCTACGAG. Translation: CASSPGQGGTYE. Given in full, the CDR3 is CASSPGQGGTYEQYF.

Partial CDR3 DNA: TGTGCCAGCAGCTACTCCGGGACAGTTGCCGATACG. It specifies CASSYSGTVADT. The entire CDR3 is CASSYSGTVADTQYF. V gene TRBV7-2 combines with J gene TRBJ2-3; 7 nucleotides line up with TRBD1. The read terminates 3 residues before the CDR3 end, so the remaining end is supplied by the germline J gene. The V segment lost 4 bases and the J segment 6 bases; nucleotides outside the gene matches: 10. This CDR3 comprises 15 residues. CDR1 is SGHTA, CDR2 FQGNSA, per germline. Looking up the rest from reference TRBV7-2 and TRBJ2-3 gives the full variable domain: GAGVSQSPSNKVTEKGKDVELRCDPISGHTALYWYRQSLGQGLEFLIYFQGNSAPDKSGLPSDRFSAERTGGSVSTLTIQRTQQEDSAVYLCASSYSGTVADTQYFGPGTRLTVL.

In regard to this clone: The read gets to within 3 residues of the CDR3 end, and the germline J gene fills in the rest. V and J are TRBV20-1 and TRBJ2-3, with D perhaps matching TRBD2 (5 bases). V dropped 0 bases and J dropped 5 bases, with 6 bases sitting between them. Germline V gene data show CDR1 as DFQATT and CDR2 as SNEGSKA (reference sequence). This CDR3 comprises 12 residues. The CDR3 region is CSARDEGDTQYF. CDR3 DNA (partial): TGCAGTGCTAGAGATGAGGGAGATACG.

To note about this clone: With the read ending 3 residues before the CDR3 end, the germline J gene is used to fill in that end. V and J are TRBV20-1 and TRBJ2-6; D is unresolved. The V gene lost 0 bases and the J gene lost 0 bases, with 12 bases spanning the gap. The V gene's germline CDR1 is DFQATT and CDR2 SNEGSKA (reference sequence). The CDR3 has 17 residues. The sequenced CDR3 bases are TGCAGTGCTAGAGATCCCGTAGCAAACTCTGGGGCCAACGTC. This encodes CSARDPVANSGANV. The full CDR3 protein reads CSARDPVANSGANVLTF.

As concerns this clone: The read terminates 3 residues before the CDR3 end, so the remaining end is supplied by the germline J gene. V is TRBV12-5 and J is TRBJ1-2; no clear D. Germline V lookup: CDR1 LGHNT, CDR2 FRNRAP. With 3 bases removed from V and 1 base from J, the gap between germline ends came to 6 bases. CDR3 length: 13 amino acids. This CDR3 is CASGLSFNYGYTF. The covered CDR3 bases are TGTGCTAGTGGTTTAAGCTTTAACTATGGC.

CDR3 loop: CASSDPKCRQVFEQYF. The part of the CDR3 DNA that was read is TGTGCCAGCAGTGACCCAAAGTGTCGGCAGGTCTTCGAG. V gene TRBV25-1 combines with J gene TRBJ2-7; D gene unclear. The sequenced fragment ends 3 residues before the CDR3 boundary, so the rest is inferred from the germline J gene. This CDR3 is built from 16 residues. Trimming removed 3 bases from V and 6 bases from J, with 21 bases in between. Germline V gives CDR1 MGHDK, CDR2 SYGVNS.

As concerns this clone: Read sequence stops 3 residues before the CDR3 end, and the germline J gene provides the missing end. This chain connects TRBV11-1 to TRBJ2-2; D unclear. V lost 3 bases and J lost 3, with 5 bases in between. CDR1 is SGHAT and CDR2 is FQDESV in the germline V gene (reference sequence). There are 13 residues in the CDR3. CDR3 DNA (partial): TGTGCCAGCAGCTTTCTTGACACCGGGGAG. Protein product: CASSFLDTGE. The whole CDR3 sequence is CASSFLDTGELFF.

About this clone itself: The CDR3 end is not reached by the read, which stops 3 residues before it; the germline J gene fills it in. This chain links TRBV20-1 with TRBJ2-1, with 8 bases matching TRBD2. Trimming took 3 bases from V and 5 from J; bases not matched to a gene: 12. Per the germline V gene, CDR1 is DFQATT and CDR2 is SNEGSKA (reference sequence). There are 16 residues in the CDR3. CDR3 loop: CSASAVKREWDNEQFF. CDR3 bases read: TGCAGTGCTAGTGCTGTGAAGCGGGAGTGGGACAATGAG.

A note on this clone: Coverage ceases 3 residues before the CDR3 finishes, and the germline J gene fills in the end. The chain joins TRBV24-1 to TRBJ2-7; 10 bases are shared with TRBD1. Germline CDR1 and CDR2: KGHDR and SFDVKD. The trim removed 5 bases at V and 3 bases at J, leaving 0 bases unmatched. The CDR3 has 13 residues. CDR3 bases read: TGTGCCACCAGTGGGACAGGGGGCTACGAG. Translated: CATSGTGGYE. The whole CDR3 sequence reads CATSGTGGYEQYF.

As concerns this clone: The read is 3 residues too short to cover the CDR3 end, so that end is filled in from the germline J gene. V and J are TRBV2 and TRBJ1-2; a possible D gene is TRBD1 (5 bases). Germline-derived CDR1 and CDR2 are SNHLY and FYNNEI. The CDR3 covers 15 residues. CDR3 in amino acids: CASSLSDIALGGYTF. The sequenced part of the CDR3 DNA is TGTGCCAGCAGTCTTTCGGACATAGCTCTTGGGGGC.

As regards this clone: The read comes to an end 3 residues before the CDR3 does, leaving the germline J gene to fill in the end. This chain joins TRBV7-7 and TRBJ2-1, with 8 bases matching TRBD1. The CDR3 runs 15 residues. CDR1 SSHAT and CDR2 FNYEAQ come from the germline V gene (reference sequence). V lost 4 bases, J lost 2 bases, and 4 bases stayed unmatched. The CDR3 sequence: CASSSTGVPYNEQFF. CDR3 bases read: TGTGCCAGCAGCTCGACAGGGGTCCCCTACAATGAG.

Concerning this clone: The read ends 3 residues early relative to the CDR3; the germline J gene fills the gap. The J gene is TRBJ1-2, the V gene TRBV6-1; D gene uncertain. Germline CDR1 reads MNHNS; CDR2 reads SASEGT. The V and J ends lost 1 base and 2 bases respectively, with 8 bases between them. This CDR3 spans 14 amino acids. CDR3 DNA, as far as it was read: TGTGCCAGCAGTGAAGAAAGGGTCAACTATGGC. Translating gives CASSEERVNYG. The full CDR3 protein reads CASSEERVNYGYTF.

The CDR3 bases that were read are TGCAGTGCTAGTACCGGGACAGGGGGCTACGAG. It specifies CSASTGTGGYE. The CDR3 as a whole reads CSASTGTGGYEQYF. The J gene is TRBJ2-7, the V gene TRBV20-1; 11 positions agree with TRBD1. The CDR3 end falls 3 residues outside the read, so it is completed with the germline J gene. Germline V gene data show CDR1 as DFQATT and CDR2 as SNEGSKA (reference sequence). The CDR3 runs to 14 residues. V lost 3 bases, J lost 3 bases, and 4 bases stayed unmatched.

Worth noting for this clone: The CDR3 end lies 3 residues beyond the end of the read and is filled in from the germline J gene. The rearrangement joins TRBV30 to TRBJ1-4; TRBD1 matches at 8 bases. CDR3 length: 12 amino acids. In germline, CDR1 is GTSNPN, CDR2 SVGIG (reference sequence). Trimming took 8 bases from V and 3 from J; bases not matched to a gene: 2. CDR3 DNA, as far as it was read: TGTGCCGGGACAGGTCCTAATGAAAAA. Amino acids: CAGTGPNEK. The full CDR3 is CAGTGPNEKLFF.

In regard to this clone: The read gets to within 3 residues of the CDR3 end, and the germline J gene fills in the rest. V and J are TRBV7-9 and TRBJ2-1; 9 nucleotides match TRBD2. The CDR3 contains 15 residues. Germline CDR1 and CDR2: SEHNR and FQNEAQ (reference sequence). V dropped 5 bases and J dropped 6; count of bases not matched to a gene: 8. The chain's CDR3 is CASSRSGSGFNEQFF. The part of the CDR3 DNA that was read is TGTGCCAGCAGCCGTAGCGGGAGCGGGTTCAATGAG.

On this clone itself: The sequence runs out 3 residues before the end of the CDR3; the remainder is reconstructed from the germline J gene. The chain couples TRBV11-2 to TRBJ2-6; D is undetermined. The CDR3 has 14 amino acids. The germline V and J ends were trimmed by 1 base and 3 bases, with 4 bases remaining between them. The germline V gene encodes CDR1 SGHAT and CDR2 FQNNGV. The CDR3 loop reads CASSLVFGANVLTF. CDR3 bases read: TGTGCCAGCAGCTTAGTCTTTGGGGCCAACGTC. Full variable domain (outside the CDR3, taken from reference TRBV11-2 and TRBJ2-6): EAGVAQSPRYKIIEKRQSVAFWCNPISGHATLYWYQQILGQGPKLLIQFQNNGVVDDSQLPKDRFSAERLKGVDSTLKIQPAKLEDSAVYLCASSLVFGANVLTFGAGSRLTVL.

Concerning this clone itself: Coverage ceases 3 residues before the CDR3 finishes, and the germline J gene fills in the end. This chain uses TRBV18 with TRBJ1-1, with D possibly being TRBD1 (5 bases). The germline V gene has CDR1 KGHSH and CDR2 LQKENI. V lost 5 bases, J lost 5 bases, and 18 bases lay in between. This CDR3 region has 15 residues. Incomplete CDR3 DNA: TGTGCCAGCTCAGAAACAAGGGGCACGGGTACTGAA. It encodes CASSETRGTGTE. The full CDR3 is CASSETRGTGTEAFF.

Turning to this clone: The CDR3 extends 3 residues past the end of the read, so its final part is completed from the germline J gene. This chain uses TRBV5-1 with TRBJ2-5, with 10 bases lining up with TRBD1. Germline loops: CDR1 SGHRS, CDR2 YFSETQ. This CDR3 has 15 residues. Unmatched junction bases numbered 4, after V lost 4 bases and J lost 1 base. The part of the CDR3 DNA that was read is TGCGCCAGCAGCCCCGGGGACAGGGGCCAAGAGACC. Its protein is CASSPGDRGQET. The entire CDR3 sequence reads CASSPGDRGQETQYF.